The clone carrying this T cell receptor beta chain was seen a few times. This sample stems from a study of molecular identifiers for immune sequencing clone quantification. The CDR3 length is 14 residues. Germline lookup yields CDR1 LNHNV and CDR2 YYDKDF (reference sequence). The V end lost 4 bases, the J end lost 2 bases, and 12 bases lay between the germline ends. TCRdb reprocessed the PCR reads with MiXCR, giving one entry per CDR3 protein. The top ten clones hold approximately 1% of a sample with about 35,000 distinct CDR3 sequences, under 20% of them seen once. The sequencing sample was made of naive CD8+ T cells from blood, with Jurkat cell RNA spiked in. The subset was: FACS-sorted CD8+CD4-CCR7+CD45RA+ naive T cells. J is TRBJ2-7 and V is TRBV15; D unresolved. The sequence derives from a human donor in good health. Some libraries in this study had Jurkat cell RNA spiked in. The CDR3 sequence is CATSTPGTTYEQYF. Written as DNA, the CDR3 is TGTGCCACCAGCACCCCGGGTACAACCTACGAGCAGTACTTC.